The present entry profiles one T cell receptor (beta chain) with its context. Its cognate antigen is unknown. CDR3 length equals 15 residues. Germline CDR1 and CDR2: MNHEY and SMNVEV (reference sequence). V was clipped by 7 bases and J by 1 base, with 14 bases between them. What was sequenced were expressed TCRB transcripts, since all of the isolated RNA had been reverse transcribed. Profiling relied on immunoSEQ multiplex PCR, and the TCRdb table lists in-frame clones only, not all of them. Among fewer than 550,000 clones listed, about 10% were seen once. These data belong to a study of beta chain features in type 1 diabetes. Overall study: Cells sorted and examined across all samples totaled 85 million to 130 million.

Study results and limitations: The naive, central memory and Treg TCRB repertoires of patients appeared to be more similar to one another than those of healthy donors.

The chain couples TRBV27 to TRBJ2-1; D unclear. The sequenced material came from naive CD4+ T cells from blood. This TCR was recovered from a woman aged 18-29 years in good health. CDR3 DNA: TGTGCCAGCACTATACCATTTGGATCCTACAATGAGCAGTTCTTC. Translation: CASTIPFGSYNEQFF.